These 15 T cell receptor beta chains came from one sample sequenced in a study of cytomegalovirus exposure and HLA in healthy donors. 13 Jbeta primers and 60 Vbeta primers were used for the PCR. Libraries were prepared by immunoSEQ multiplex PCR; TCRdb keeps only in-frame clonotypes and omits some of them. The table has approximately 61,000 clones, 75% to 85% seen once. Sequences were obtained from PBMCs. The receptor set was obtained from a man aged 50-59 years in good health and CMV-seropositive.

The chain carries TRBV21-1 and TRBJ2-5; TRBD2 reflects the table's D call only, with no check against the DNA. TRBV21-1 is shown as a pseudogene. CDR3 length: 17 residues. The CDR3 protein is CATRPNRGGPGGETQYF. DNA of the CDR3: TGTGCCACCCGACCTAACCGGGGGGGCCCCGGGGGGGAGACCCAGTACTTC.

CDR3 sequence reads: CASSHGQGNYEQYF. CDR3 nucleotide sequence: TGTGCCAGCAGCCACGGACAGGGGAACTACGAGCAGTACTTC. This rearrangement joins TRBV7-9 to TRBJ2-7; the match to TRBD1 covers 9 bases. V lost 5 bases and J lost 3; bases outside the gene matches: 5. CDR1 and CDR2 from the germline V gene are SEHNR and FQNEAQ (reference sequence). This CDR3 contains 14 residues.

The chain employs TRBV27 and TRBJ2-5, with a weak D call TRBD1 (6 bases). The germline gives CDR1 MNHEY, CDR2 SMNVEV (reference sequence). The CDR3 is 13 amino acids. Trimming stripped 5 bases from V and 10 bases from J, with 17 bases between. CDR3 sequence (DNA): TGTGCCAGCAGTAGGACAGAATACGACGTCCAGTACTTC. Residues: CASSRTEYDVQYF.

This chain connects TRBV5-6 to TRBJ2-1, with 7 bases fitting TRBD2. The J segment lost 5 bases and the V segment lost 1 base, leaving 6 bases of the junction unmatched. The CDR3 sequence is 15 residues long. Germline CDR1 reads SGHDT; CDR2 reads YYEEEE. CDR3 nucleotide sequence: TGTGCCAGCAGCTTGCGCGGGAGTAACCACAATGAGCAGTTCTTC. Translation gives CASSLRGSNHNEQFF.

The chain carries TRBV2 and TRBJ1-1; D may be TRBD1 (6 bases). The germline gives CDR1 SNHLY, CDR2 FYNNEI. Trimming pared 6 bases from V and 6 bases from J, leaving 17 bases between. This CDR3 is 14 amino acids long. CDR3 in amino acids: CASSSDRTRAEAFF. DNA for the CDR3: TGTGCCAGCAGCTCTGACAGGACAAGGGCTGAAGCTTTCTTT.

This chain connects TRBV9 to TRBJ1-4; TRBD1 is a possible D gene (6 bases). The CDR3 is made up of 16 amino acids. The germline V and J ends were trimmed by 3 bases and 6 bases, with 18 bases remaining between them. CDR1 is SGDLS and CDR2 is YYNGEE in the germline V gene. In DNA form, the CDR3 reads TGTGCCAGCAGCGCAGGGTCGTCGGGGGGCTATGAAAAACTGTTTTTT. Its protein product is CASSAGSSGGYEKLFF. Full variable domain (missing parts from reference TRBV9 and TRBJ1-4): DSGVTQTPKHLITATGQRVTLRCSPRSGDLSVYWYQQSLDQGLQFLIQYYNGEERAKGNILERFSAQQFPDLHSELNLSSLELGDSALYFCASSAGSSGGYEKLFFGSGTQLSVL.

The chain is built from TRBV5-1 and TRBJ1-1, with D perhaps matching TRBD1 (5 bases). Germline lookup yields CDR1 SGHRS and CDR2 YFSETQ. The CDR3 runs to 15 residues. Trimming stripped 2 bases from V and 3 bases from J, with 14 bases between. The CDR3 spells CASSFVSGRDTEAFF. The CDR3 DNA reads TGCGCCAGCAGCTTTGTGTCAGGGAGGGACACTGAAGCTTTCTTT.

Of note for this clone: Compared with germline, one end of the junction differs, possibly owing to a read error. This sequence joins TRBV10-3 and TRBJ2-3; 9 bases align to TRBD2. The length of the CDR3 is 16 residues. CDR1 and CDR2 from the germline V gene are ENHRY and SYGVKD. In DNA, the CDR3 is TGTGCCATCAGTGAGGGCCTAGCGGGAAGCACAGATGCGCAGTATTTT. Protein product: CAISEGLAGSTDAQYF.

V usage is TRBV19 and J usage is TRBJ2-7; 11 bases agree with TRBD2. J was trimmed by 4 bases and V by 5 bases; bases with no gene match: 7. Germline CDR1 and CDR2: LNHDA and SQIVND (reference sequence). The CDR3 has 15 amino acids. The CDR3 nucleotides read TGTGCCAGTAGTTTAGGGACTAGCGGTTCTTACGAGCAGTACTTC. Protein product: CASSLGTSGSYEQYF.

This clone was counted between two and nine times. The rearrangement links TRBV6-1 to TRBJ1-4; TRBD1 matches at 10 bases. The ends lost 3 bases at V and 7 bases at J; junction bases unmatched: 2. The CDR3 has 14 amino acids. Per the germline V gene, CDR1 is MNHNS and CDR2 is SASEGT. CDR3 nucleotide sequence: TGTGCCAGCAGTGACGACAGGGGGCCTGAAAAACTGTTTTTT. Translating it yields CASSDDRGPEKLFF.

A remark on this clone: Within the sample, other DNA sequences also encode this same CDR3. The gene calls are TRBV5-4 and TRBJ1-6; D uncertain. Germline V gives CDR1 SGHNT, CDR2 YYREEE (reference sequence). CDR3 size: 14 residues. V shed 2 bases and J shed 13 bases, with 16 bases lying between them. The CDR3 DNA sequence: TGTGCCAGCAGCTTTAGGAGGGAATCTTCCCCCCTCCACTTT. Translating it yields CASSFRRESSPLHF.

This chain links TRBV20-1 with TRBJ2-1, with D perhaps matching TRBD2 (6 bases). CDR3 size: 11 residues. Germline assignment: CDR1 DFQATT and CDR2 SNEGSKA (reference sequence). Trimming shortened V by 3 bases and J by 11 bases, and 11 bases separated the two germline ends. CDR3 protein: CSASRLDKQFF. The CDR3 DNA sequence: TGCAGTGCTAGCCGACTAGACAAGCAGTTCTTC.

This chain joins TRBV2 and TRBJ2-7; 10 nucleotides match TRBD2. Unmatched junction bases numbered 7, after V lost 0 bases and J lost 5 bases. Per the germline V gene, CDR1 is SNHLY and CDR2 is FYNNEI. This CDR3 has 16 amino acids. CDR3 sequence reads: CASSEALAGAVDEQYF. The DNA of the CDR3 is TGTGCCAGCAGTGAAGCGCTAGCGGGGGCCGTCGACGAGCAGTACTTC.

The chain uses TRBV5-1 and TRBJ2-5, with D perhaps matching TRBD2 (5 bases). CDR1 and CDR2 (germline): SGHRS, YFSETQ. Trimming took off 1 base at V and 4 bases at J, with 17 bases between the two ends. The CDR3 is made up of 16 amino acids. CDR3 in DNA: TGCGCCAGCAGCTTGAATCCACTAGTGCCTTTAGAGACCCAGTACTTC. Its protein is CASSLNPLVPLETQYF.

This clone was seen a handful of times. The V gene is TRBV2, the J gene TRBJ2-7; D is ambiguous. This CDR3 has 11 residues. Trimming took off 5 bases at V and 4 bases at J, with 6 bases between the two ends. Germline V gene data show CDR1 as SNHLY and CDR2 as FYNNEI. CDR3: CASSSSYEQYF. The CDR3 nucleotides read TGTGCCAGCAGTTCCTCTTACGAGCAGTACTTC.